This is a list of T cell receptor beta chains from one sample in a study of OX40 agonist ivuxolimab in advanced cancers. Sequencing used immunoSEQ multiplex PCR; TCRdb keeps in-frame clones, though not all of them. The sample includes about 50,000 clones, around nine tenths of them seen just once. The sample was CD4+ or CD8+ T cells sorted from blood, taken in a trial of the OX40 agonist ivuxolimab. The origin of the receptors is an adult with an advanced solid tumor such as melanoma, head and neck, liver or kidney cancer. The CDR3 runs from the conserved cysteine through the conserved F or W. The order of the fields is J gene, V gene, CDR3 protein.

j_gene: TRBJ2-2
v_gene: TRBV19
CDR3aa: CASSYPGELFF

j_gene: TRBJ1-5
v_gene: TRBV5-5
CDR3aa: CASSSLLGGNQPQHF

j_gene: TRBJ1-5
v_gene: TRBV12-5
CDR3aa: CASGLERGGNQPQHF

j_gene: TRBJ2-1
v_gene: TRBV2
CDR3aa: CASRPRGGDYNEQFF

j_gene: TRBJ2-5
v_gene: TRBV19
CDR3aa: CASTPRDRQETQYF

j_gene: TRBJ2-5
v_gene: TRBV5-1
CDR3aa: CASSLGTGLETQYF

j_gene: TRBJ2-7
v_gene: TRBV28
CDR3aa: CASSLTSTSGYEQYF

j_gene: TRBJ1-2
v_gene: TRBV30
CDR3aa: CAWSVTLLGYGYTF

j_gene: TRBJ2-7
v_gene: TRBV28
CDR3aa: CASSFDLAGLSYEQYF

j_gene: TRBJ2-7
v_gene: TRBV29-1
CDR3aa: CSVGSERPYEQYF

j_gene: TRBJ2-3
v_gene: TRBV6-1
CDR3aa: CAQGGVLRTDTQYF

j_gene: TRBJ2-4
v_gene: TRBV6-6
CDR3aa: CASSYGGGNKNIQYF

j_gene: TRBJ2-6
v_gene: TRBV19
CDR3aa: CASSPLSGANVLTF

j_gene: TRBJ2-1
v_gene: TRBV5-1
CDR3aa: CASTRQGSLAGVNEQFF

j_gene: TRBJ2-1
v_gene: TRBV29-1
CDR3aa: CSADGEREQFF

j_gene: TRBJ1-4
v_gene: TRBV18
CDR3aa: CASSLGRGTNEKLFF